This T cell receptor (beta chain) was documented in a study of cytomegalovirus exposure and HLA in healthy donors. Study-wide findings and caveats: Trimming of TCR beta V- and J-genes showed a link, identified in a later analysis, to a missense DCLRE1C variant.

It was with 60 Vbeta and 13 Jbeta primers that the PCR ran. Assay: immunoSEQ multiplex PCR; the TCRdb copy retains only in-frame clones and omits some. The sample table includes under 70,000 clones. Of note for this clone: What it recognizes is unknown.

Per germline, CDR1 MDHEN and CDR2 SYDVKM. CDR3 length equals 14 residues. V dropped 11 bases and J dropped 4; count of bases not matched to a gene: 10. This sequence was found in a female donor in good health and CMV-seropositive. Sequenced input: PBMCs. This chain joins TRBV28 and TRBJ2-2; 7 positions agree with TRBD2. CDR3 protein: CAVYGRESTGELFF. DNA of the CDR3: TGTGCCGTGTACGGGCGGGAGTCCACCGGGGAGCTGTTTTTT.